This T cell receptor (beta chain) was found in a study of blood T cell repertoires in COVID-19 (dated by TCRdb to the early 2020s). With regard to the full study: Samples from collaborators originated in the United States, Italy and Spain and spanned both the acute and convalescent phases of COVID-19. The prospective study material was composed of cDNA or gDNA derived from T cells, B-cell-depleted T cells, or PBMCs. Subjects who had been exposed to COVID-19, were actively infected with it, or had recovered from it provided the deeply sampled blood TCRbeta repertoires that made up the dataset. The repertoires were released in a freely available public database intended as a resource for research on the immune response to SARS-CoV-2. Samples came from the ongoing ImmuneRACE study (first 160 participants) plus 1,254 subjects from 6 global collaborators. The sample metadata nearly always contained a de-identified subject ID, COVID-19 status, age in years and sex. Where HLA class I and class II types were available, the types were taken from metadata supplied by the sample provider, not from assay-based typing.

Whole blood was collected in K2EDTA tubes by collaborating institutions according to the institutions' own protocols. For TCRbeta analysis, collaborators shipped samples in one of three forms: frozen whole blood, isolated PBMCs, or DNA extracted from either of those sample types. The immunoSEQ Assay, a bias-controlled multiplex PCR, was used to amplify TCRbeta CDR3 regions from genomic DNA. Regarding the original processing steps: The number of nucleated cells in each sample was estimated from the amplification of reference gene primers within the assay. To quantify the absolute abundance of each unique TCRbeta CDR3 rearrangement, sequence reads were collapsed and filtered. For each sample, productive Simpson clonality was calculated as the square root of Simpson's diversity index over productive rearrangements. Entries here come from immuneACCESS through TCRdb and include only in-frame sequences with V and J called. Some clones fail to appear in such tables; in the studies checked, an unresolved V gene covers under half of the shortfall, and the cause of the remainder is unknown. V, J and clone size were drawn from that table, and D and trimming were deduced from the DNA. Within this sample are about 120,000 clones, with approximately 88% of them counted one time only. The leading ten clones occupy 9% to 12% of the sample.

About this clone itself: Its target antigen remains unknown. The record has no base qualities; no much larger clone is one base away.

The paper's findings and limits, for the study overall: The quantity of clinical and demographic metadata differed by source and by participant and was supplied without curation.

V ends up 1 base short and J 3 bases short, with an unmatched junction base count of 2. CDR1 and CDR2, per the germline V gene, are SGHRS and YFSETQ. The CDR3 measures 14 amino acids from cysteine to phenylalanine. The kept DNA is CDR3 alone, 42 bases in frame from the first base. The specimen sequenced was peripheral blood. The sequence is built from TRBV5-1 and TRBJ1-1, and 8 junction bases match TRBD1. The clonotype was recovered from a man aged 45-60 years with acute or convalescent COVID-19. The CDR3 protein: CASSLQGADTEAFF. The bases read TGCGCCAGCAGCTTGCAGGGGGCGGACACTGAAGCTTTCTTT. The full variable domain, completed from the reference TRBV5-1 and TRBJ1-1 proteins outside the CDR3, reads KAGVTQTPRYLIKTRGQQVTLSCSPISGHRSVSWYQQTPGQGLQFLFEYFSETQRNKGNFPGRFSGRQFSNSRSEMNVSTLELGDSALYLCASSLQGADTEAFFGQGTRLTVV.